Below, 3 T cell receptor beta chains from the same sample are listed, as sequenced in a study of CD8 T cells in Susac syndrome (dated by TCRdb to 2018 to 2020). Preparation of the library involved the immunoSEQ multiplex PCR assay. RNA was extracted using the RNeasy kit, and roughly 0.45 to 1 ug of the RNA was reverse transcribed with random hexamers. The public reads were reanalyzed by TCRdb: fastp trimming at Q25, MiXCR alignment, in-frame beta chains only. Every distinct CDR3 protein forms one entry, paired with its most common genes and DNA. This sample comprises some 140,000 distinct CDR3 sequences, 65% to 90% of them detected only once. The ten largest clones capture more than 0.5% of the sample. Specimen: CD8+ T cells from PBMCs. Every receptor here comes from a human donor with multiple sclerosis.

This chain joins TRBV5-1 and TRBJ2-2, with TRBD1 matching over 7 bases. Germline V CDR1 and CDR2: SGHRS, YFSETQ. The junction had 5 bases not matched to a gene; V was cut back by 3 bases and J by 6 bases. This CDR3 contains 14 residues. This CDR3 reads CASSWGQYSGELFF. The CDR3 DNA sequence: TGCGCCAGCAGCTGGGGACAGTACTCCGGGGAGCTGTTTTTT.

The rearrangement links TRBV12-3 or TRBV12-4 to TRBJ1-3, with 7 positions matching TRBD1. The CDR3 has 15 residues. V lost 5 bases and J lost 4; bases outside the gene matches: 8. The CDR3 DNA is TGTGCCAGCAGTGCCTCTCAGGGGGGAGGAAACACCATATATTTT. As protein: CASSASQGGGNTIYF.

The DNA for the CDR3 is TGTGCCAGCAGGGATCTAGCGGGAGACGGCACCGGGGAGCTGTTTTTT. Protein sequence: CASRDLAGDGTGELFF. The J gene is TRBJ2-2, the V gene TRBV7-9, with 10 nucleotides matching TRBD2. Trimming took 6 bases from V and 4 from J; bases not matched to a gene: 8. Germline assignment: CDR1 SEHNR and CDR2 FQNEAQ (reference sequence). The CDR3 sequence is 16 residues long. Drawing the rest from reference TRBV7-9 and TRBJ2-2, the complete variable domain is DTGVSQNPRHKITKRGQNVTFRCDPISEHNRLYWYRQTLGQGPEFLTYFQNEAQLEKSRLLSDRFSAERPKGSFSTLEIQRTEQGDSAMYLCASRDLAGDGTGELFFGEGSRLTVL.